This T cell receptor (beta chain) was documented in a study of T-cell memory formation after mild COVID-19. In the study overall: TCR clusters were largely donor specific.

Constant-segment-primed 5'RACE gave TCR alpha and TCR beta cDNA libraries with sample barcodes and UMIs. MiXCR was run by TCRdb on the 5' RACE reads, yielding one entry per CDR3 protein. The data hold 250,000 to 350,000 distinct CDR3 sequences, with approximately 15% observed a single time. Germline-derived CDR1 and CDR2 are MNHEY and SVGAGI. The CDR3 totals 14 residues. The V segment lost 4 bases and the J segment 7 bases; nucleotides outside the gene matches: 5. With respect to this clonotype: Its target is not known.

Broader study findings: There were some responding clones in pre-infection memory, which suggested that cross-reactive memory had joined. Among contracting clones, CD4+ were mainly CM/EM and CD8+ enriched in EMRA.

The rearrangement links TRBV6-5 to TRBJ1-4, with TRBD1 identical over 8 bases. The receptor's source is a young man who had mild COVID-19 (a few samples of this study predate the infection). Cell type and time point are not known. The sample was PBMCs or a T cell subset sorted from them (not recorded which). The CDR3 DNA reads TGTGCCAGCAGTTTTTCCGGGACAGGTGAAAAACTGTTTTTT. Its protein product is CASSFSGTGEKLFF.